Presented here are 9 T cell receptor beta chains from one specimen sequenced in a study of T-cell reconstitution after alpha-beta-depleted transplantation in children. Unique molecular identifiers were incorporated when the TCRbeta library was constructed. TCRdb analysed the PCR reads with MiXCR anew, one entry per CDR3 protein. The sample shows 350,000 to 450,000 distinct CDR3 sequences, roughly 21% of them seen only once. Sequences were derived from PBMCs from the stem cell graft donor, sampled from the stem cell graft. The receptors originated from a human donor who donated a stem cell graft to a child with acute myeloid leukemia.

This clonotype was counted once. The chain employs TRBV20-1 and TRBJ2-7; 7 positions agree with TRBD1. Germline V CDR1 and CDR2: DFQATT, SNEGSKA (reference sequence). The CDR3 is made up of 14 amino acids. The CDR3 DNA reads TGCTTCCTCCCCAAGACAGGGCTACCCTACGAGCAGTACTTC. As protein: CFLPKTGLPYEQYF.

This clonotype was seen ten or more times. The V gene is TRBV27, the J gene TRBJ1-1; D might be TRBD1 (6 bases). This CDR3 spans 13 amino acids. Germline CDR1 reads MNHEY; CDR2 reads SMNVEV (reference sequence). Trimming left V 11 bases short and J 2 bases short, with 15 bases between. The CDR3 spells CASAGGKNTEAFF. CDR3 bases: TGTGCCTCCGCGGGGGGCAAAAACACTGAAGCTTTCTTT.

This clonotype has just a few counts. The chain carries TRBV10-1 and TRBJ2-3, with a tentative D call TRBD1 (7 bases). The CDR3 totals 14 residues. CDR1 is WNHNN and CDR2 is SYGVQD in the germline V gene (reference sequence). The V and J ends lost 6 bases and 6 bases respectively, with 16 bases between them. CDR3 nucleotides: TGCGCCAGCAGACCAGGGGGAGGTTTGGATACGCAGTATTTT. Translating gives CASRPGGGLDTQYF.

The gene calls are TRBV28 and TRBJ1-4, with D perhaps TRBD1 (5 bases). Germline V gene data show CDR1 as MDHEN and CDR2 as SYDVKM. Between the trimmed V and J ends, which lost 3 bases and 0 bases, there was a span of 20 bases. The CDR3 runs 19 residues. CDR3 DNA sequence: TGTGCCAGCAGTTTTGAGGGGACTCGGATAGATGCAACTAATGAAAAACTGTTTTTT. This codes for CASSFEGTRIDATNEKLFF.

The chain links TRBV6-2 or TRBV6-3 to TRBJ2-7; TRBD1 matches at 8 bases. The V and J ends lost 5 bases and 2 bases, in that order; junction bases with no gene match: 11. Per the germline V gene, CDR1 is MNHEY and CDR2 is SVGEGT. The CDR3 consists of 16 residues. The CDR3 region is CASSPARGQATYEQYF. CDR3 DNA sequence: TGTGCCAGCAGTCCAGCCAGGGGACAGGCCACCTACGAGCAGTACTTC.

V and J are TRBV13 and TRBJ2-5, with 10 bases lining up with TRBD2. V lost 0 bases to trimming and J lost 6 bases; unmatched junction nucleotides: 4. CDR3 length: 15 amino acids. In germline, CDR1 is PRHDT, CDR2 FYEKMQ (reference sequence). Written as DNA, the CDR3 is TGTGCCAGCAGCTTAGGTAGCGGGAGGATGAAGACCCAGTACTTC. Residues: CASSLGSGRMKTQYF.

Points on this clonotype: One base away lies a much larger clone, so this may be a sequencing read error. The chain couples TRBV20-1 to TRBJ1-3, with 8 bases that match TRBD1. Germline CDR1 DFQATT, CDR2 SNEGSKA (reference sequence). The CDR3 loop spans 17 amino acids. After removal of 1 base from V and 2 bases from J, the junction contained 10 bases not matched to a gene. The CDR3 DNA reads TGCAGTGCTAGAGTGTCTCGGGACAGGCTCCCTGGAAACACCATATATTTT. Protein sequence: CSARVSRDRLPGNTIYF.

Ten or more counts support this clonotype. The DNA for the CDR3 is TGTGCCACCAGTGAATCCCGCAAGGTGCCCACAGATACGCAGTATTTT. Protein: CATSESRKVPTDTQYF. This chain links TRBV24-1 with TRBJ2-3; no reliable D call. The germline V gene has CDR1 KGHDR and CDR2 SFDVKD. CDR3 length equals 16 residues. Trimming removed 4 bases at V and 2 bases at J, with 15 bases between.

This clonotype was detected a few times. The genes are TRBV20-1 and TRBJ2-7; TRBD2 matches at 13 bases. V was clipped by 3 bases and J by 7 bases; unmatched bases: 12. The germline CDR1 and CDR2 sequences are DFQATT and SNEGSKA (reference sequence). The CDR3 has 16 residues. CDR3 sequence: CSARYQLAGGPREQYF. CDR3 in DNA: TGCAGTGCTAGGTATCAACTAGCGGGAGGGCCTCGGGAGCAGTACTTC.